This section outlines one T cell receptor (beta chain) sequence together with its context. Through Arm-PCR of CDR3 regions and iRepertoire HTBI primers, TCR beta libraries were built. MiXCR, applied by TCRdb to the multiplex PCR reads, yields one record per CDR3 protein. Among a few hundred thousand distinct CDR3 sequences listed, 10% to 15% were seen once. This entry belongs to a study of regulatory T cells in long-lasting Graves disease. V was cut by 4 bases and J by 13 bases, with 22 bases left in between. Germline V CDR1 and CDR2: KGHDR, SFDVKD. CDR3 length equals 15 residues. The time point: newly diagnosed GD, antithyroid drugs for less than 3 months. The TCR library was made from RNA extracted from PBMCs. American Thyroid Association guidelines served as the basis for diagnosing Graves' disease. As collected, the peripheral blood samples measured about 10 milliliters each and went into EDTA tubes.

These data were also filed under a second study, of T cells in Graves' hyperthyroidism and ophthalmopathy. That source adds: Patients were excluded for uncontrolled infection, other autoimmune disease, pregnancy or lactation. In validation, the model predicted ophthalmopathy. These predictions came a median around 5.9 months before onset.

The sequencing used peripheral blood mononuclear cells (PBMCs), collected at new diagnosis, from a patient treated with antithyroid drugs. The sequence was obtained from a woman aged 18-29 years with Graves disease. The genes are TRBV24-1 and TRBJ2-1; D is possibly TRBD1 or TRBD2 (5 bases each). DNA of the CDR3: TGTGCCACCAGTGAGCTATCCGGGACCAAGATTTTTCAGTTCTTC. Its protein product is CATSELSGTKIFQFF.